The 14 T cell receptor beta chains below come from one sample, sequenced in a study of shared clonotypes between healthy human individuals. The protocol was immunoSEQ multiplex PCR, while the TCRdb copy is restricted to in-frame clones and leaves out a portion. The data hold some 2.4 million clones, with under 95% observed a single time. Material: naive CD4+ T cells from PBMCs. Subset defined: CD45RA+ positively selected. The receptors were gathered from a man between 18 and 35 years old in good health. Some clones in this sample may be carry-over from other donors' samples.

CDR3 nucleotides: TGCGCCAGCAGCTTGAGTCCGGGACAGGTCCACCAAGAGACCCAGTACTTC. Translating gives CASSLSPGQVHQETQYF. The J gene is TRBJ2-5, the V gene TRBV5-1; 8 nucleotides agree with TRBD1. The CDR3 contains 17 residues. The V and J ends lost 1 base and 0 bases, in that order; junction bases with no gene match: 8. Germline V gene data show CDR1 as SGHRS and CDR2 as YFSETQ.

The rearrangement joins TRBV6-6 to TRBJ2-7, with D perhaps TRBD2 (5 bases). The CDR3 is made up of 14 amino acids. The V gene's germline CDR1 is MNHNY and CDR2 SVGAGI (reference sequence). Trimming took off 6 bases at V and 4 bases at J, with 16 bases between the two ends. The CDR3 DNA sequence: TGTGCCAGCAGCCTCCTAGCTTTGTCATACGAGCAGTACTTC. Protein product: CASSLLALSYEQYF.

The J gene is TRBJ2-7, the V gene TRBV2; weak D call: TRBD2 (6 bases). V lost 1 base, J lost 0 bases, and 10 bases lay in between. CDR1 is SNHLY, CDR2 FYNNEI, per germline. This CDR3 comprises 15 residues. CDR3 loop: CASSEVGGPSYEQYF. DNA of the CDR3: TGTGCCAGCAGTGAAGTCGGGGGACCCTCCTACGAGCAGTACTTC.

J is TRBJ2-2 and V is TRBV28; no clear D gene. Trimming stripped 5 bases from V and 2 bases from J, with 18 bases between. Germline CDR1 MDHEN, CDR2 SYDVKM. The CDR3 sequence is 17 residues long. CDR3 coding DNA: TGTGCCAGCAGTCCACCTCAGGTCTATAGAAACACCGGGGAGCTGTTTTTT. Residues: CASSPPQVYRNTGELFF.

The J gene is TRBJ2-7, the V gene TRBV30, with 10 bases identical to TRBD1. Germline assignment: CDR1 GTSNPN and CDR2 SVGIG (reference sequence). After removal of 4 bases from V and 5 bases from J, the junction contained 8 bases not matched to a gene. This CDR3 contains 14 residues. CDR3 protein: CAWNQDRGYNEQYF. The CDR3 DNA is TGTGCCTGGAATCAGGACAGGGGGTATAACGAGCAGTACTTC.

The J gene is TRBJ1-1, the V gene TRBV28; 7 bases are shared with TRBD1. The CDR3 spans 18 residues. Germline values: CDR1 MDHEN, CDR2 SYDVKM. V lost 3 bases and J lost 4; bases outside the gene matches: 17. This CDR3 is CASSFPPGTALRGTEAFF. CDR3 coding DNA: TGTGCCAGCAGTTTCCCCCCCGGGACAGCCCTCAGGGGCACTGAAGCTTTCTTT.

The chain carries TRBV19 and TRBJ2-2; the match to TRBD2 covers 7 bases. The germline gives CDR1 LNHDA, CDR2 SQIVND (reference sequence). V dropped 0 bases and J dropped 1; count of bases not matched to a gene: 11. The CDR3 contains 19 residues. CDR3 sequence reads: CASSIEGYGREKNTGELFF. DNA for the CDR3: TGTGCCAGTAGTATAGAGGGGTATGGGCGGGAGAAGAACACCGGGGAGCTGTTTTTT. Full variable domain (rest looked up from reference TRBV19 and TRBJ2-2): DGGITQSPKYLFRKEGQNVTLSCEQNLNHDAMYWYRQDPGQGLRLIYYSQIVNDFQKGDIAEGYSVSREKKESFPLTVTSAQKNPTAFYLCASSIEGYGREKNTGELFFGEGSRLTVL.

Of note for this clone: The same CDR3 also results from other DNA sequences found in this sample. The J gene is TRBJ2-7, the V gene TRBV7-2; 8 bases map to TRBD2. V gave up 3 bases and J gave up 1 base; unmatched junction bases: 2. The CDR3 spans 14 residues. Germline-derived CDR1 and CDR2 are SGHTA and FQGNSA. The CDR3 spells CASSLTGGSYEQYF. Written as DNA, the CDR3 is TGTGCCAGCAGCTTGACGGGAGGGTCCTACGAGCAGTACTTC.

This chain joins TRBV7-6 and TRBJ1-4; D is unresolved. The CDR3 extends over 15 amino acids. V lost 0 bases and J 11 bases, leaving 16 bases between the germline ends. The germline V gene encodes CDR1 SGHVS and CDR2 FNYEAQ. CDR3 in DNA: TGTGCCAGCAGCTTAGCGAGCGGAGTCATGGATAAACTGTTTTTT. As protein: CASSLASGVMDKLFF.

The chain uses TRBV7-9 and TRBJ2-7; TRBD1 or TRBD2 may be the D gene (6 bases each). V was trimmed by 5 bases and J by 3 bases, leaving 23 bases between them. Germline V gene lookup returns CDR1 SEHNR and CDR2 FQNEAQ (reference sequence). CDR3 length: 17 amino acids. As DNA, the CDR3 is TGTGCCAGCAGCCCCTTATCTTGGCAGGGGCGGGACTACGAGCAGTACTTC. It specifies CASSPLSWQGRDYEQYF.

A remark on this clone: Additional DNA sequences in this sample encode the identical CDR3. DNA of the CDR3: TGTGCCAGTAGTATGGCCCGCAACTATGGCTACACCTTC. The encoded protein is CASSMARNYGYTF. This chain links TRBV19 with TRBJ1-2; D remains unclear. Germline loops: CDR1 LNHDA, CDR2 SQIVND (reference sequence). The CDR3 extends over 13 amino acids. V gave up 3 bases and J gave up 2 bases, with 7 bases separating them.

The gene calls are TRBV6-5 and TRBJ2-6; no firm D call. Germline CDR1 reads MNHEY; CDR2 reads SVGAGI. The CDR3 extends over 16 amino acids. Trimming removed 4 bases from V and 0 bases from J, with 10 bases in between. The CDR3 loop is CASSSGPSSGANVLTF. The CDR3 DNA sequence: TGTGCCAGCAGTTCCGGTCCCAGCTCTGGGGCCAACGTCCTGACTTTC.

The chain uses TRBV28 and TRBJ1-4; 8 nucleotides match TRBD1. Germline CDR1 and CDR2: MDHEN and SYDVKM. There are 15 residues in the CDR3. The trim removed 4 bases at V and 7 bases at J, leaving 8 bases unmatched. Here the CDR3 reads CASSSNDRGGEKLFF. Written as DNA, the CDR3 is TGTGCCAGCAGTTCTAACGACAGGGGTGGTGAAAAACTGTTTTTT.

This rearrangement joins TRBV28 to TRBJ2-1; the D gene is possibly TRBD1 (6 bases). The ends were cut back, 5 bases at V and 4 bases at J, with 15 bases in the middle. The CDR3 is 15 amino acids. Germline V gene lookup returns CDR1 MDHEN and CDR2 SYDVKM. The CDR3 here is CASSQIGQSYNEQFF. CDR3 DNA: TGTGCCAGCAGTCAAATTGGACAGAGTTACAATGAGCAGTTCTTC.